The 26 T cell receptor beta chains given below trace back to one sample, sequenced in a study of cytomegalovirus exposure and HLA in healthy donors. PCR employed 60 Vbeta and 13 Jbeta primers. The method was immunoSEQ multiplex PCR; TCRdb's version includes in-frame clones alone and lacks a portion of them. The sample contains 100,000 to 150,000 clones, more than 65% of which appear only once. The sample taken for sequencing was PBMCs. The receptors were sampled from a man between 18 and 29 years old in good health and CMV-seropositive.

The gene calls are TRBV7-2 and TRBJ1-1; D is unresolved. V was shortened by 5 bases and J by 2 bases, with 15 bases between the two germline ends. This CDR3 has 15 amino acids. Germline assignment: CDR1 SGHTA and CDR2 FQGNSA. The CDR3 DNA reads TGTGCCAGCAGCCCGGTGGGAGCATCAAACACTGAAGCTTTCTTT. This translates into CASSPVGASNTEAFF.

Of note for this clone: An end of the junction differs from the germline gene, which may be a read error. This chain connects TRBV7-9 to TRBJ2-7; 7 bases are a match to TRBD1. There are 12 residues in the CDR3. Germline CDR1 and CDR2: SEHNR and FQNEAQ (reference sequence). The DNA of the CDR3 is TGTTCCAGCAGCCTGACAGGGTTCGAGCAGTACTTC. It encodes CSSSLTGFEQYF.

The V call is TRBV11-2, the J call TRBJ2-7; 12 bases align to TRBD2. The CDR3 covers 19 residues. V was pared by 5 bases and J by 4 bases, with 18 bases of the junction left unmatched. In germline, CDR1 is SGHAT, CDR2 FQNNGV. The CDR3 coding sequence is TGTGCCAGCAGCCCCGTAAAGGCTAGCGGGGGGGCTAAGGGATACGAGCAGTACTTC. Translation: CASSPVKASGGAKGYEQYF.

As regards this clone: The junction differs from germline at one of its ends, possibly a read error. The chain carries TRBV7-9 and TRBJ2-7; D might be TRBD1 (5 bases). CDR3 length: 13 amino acids. Germline V gene data show CDR1 as SEHNR and CDR2 as FQNEAQ (reference sequence). This CDR3 reads CSSSLPGPDEQYF. CDR3 sequence (DNA): TGTTCCAGCAGCTTACCAGGGCCCGACGAGCAGTACTTC.

This clone has just a few counts. This rearrangement joins TRBV4-3 to TRBJ2-4; the D is unclear. The CDR3 is made up of 17 amino acids. Per germline, CDR1 LGHNA and CDR2 YSLEER. Trimming took off 0 bases at V and 0 bases at J, with 12 bases between the two ends. The CDR3 DNA is TGCGCCAGCAGCCAAGATCTAATATACTTAGCCAAAAACATTCAGTACTTC. Protein: CASSQDLIYLAKNIQYF.

This clone was picked up one time. The chain carries TRBV6-4 and TRBJ1-6, with a weak D call TRBD1 (6 bases). Looked up from germline, CDR1 is MRHNA and CDR2 is SNTAGT. V gave up 3 bases and J gave up 7 bases, with 10 bases separating them. The CDR3 length is 14 residues. In DNA, the CDR3 is TGTGCCAGCAGTGAGGGACATGGGAATTCACCCCTCCACTTT. This sequence encodes CASSEGHGNSPLHF.

The chain combines TRBV9 with TRBJ1-2; D perhaps matches TRBD1 (6 bases). CDR3 length: 13 amino acids. Germline CDR1 is SGDLS and CDR2 is YYNGEE. With 0 bases removed from V and 4 bases from J, the gap between germline ends came to 7 bases. DNA for the CDR3: TGTGCCAGCAGCGTAGGAGGGGGCTATGGCTACACCTTC. Its protein product is CASSVGGGYGYTF.

The chain combines TRBV7-9 with TRBJ2-7, with 7 positions matching TRBD2. CDR1 is SEHNR and CDR2 is FQNEAQ in the germline V gene (reference sequence). V was clipped by 4 bases and J by 3 bases; unmatched bases: 9. The CDR3 length is 15 residues. DNA of the CDR3: TGTGCCAGCAGCTCATGGACTAGTCAAGTCTACGAGCAGTACTTC. Translation gives CASSSWTSQVYEQYF. The variable domain in full, completed from reference TRBV7-9 and TRBJ2-7, reads DTGVSQNPRHKITKRGQNVTFRCDPISEHNRLYWYRQTLGQGPEFLTYFQNEAQLEKSRLLSDRFSAERPKGSFSTLEIQRTEQGDSAMYLCASSSWTSQVYEQYFGPGTRLTVT.

This clone was recorded a few times. CDR3 nucleotides: TGTGCCAGCAGTGACCCCTCGACAGGAAACCCATATGGCTACACCTTC. Residues: CASSDPSTGNPYGYTF. The chain carries TRBV25-1 and TRBJ1-2, with D tentatively TRBD1 (6 bases). This CDR3 contains 16 residues. CDR1 and CDR2 from the germline V gene are MGHDK and SYGVNS. V was shortened by 3 bases and J by 5 bases, with 19 bases between the two germline ends.

The chain is built from TRBV6-1 and TRBJ2-7; maybe TRBD1 (5 bases). CDR3 length: 15 amino acids. V lost 1 base, J lost 0 bases, and 10 bases lay in between. Germline V gene sequence: CDR1 MNHNS, CDR2 SASEGT. Written as DNA, the CDR3 is TGTGCCAGCAGTGAAGGACAGCGTAGCTCCTACGAGCAGTACTTC. It yields the protein CASSEGQRSSYEQYF.

The V call is TRBV19, the J call TRBJ2-7; 7 bases are a match to TRBD1. The CDR3 has 12 amino acids. Germline V gene sequence: CDR1 LNHDA, CDR2 SQIVND (reference sequence). J was trimmed by 4 bases and V by 6 bases; bases with no gene match: 3. CDR3 DNA: TGTGCCAGTAGAAAACAGGGGTACGAGCAGTACTTC. Protein: CASRKQGYEQYF.

The rearrangement uses TRBV10-3 and TRBJ1-1, with 7 bases identical to TRBD1. The CDR3 has 13 residues. Germline V CDR1 and CDR2: ENHRY, SYGVKD. J gave up 3 bases and V 6 bases, and 4 bases lay outside the gene matches. Here the CDR3 DNA reads TGTGCCATCAGACGGGACAGAGACACTGAAGCTTTCTTT. Protein product: CAIRRDRDTEAFF.

The gene calls are TRBV19 and TRBJ2-5; no clear D gene. The CDR3 covers 14 residues. The V gene's germline CDR1 is LNHDA and CDR2 SQIVND (reference sequence). Trimming cost V 5 bases and J 5 bases, with 15 bases left between them. The CDR3 DNA follows: TGTGCCAGTAGTCTGGGCAATGCTTTCGAGACCCAGTACTTC. Protein: CASSLGNAFETQYF. Full variable domain (outside the CDR3, taken from reference TRBV19 and TRBJ2-5): DGGITQSPKYLFRKEGQNVTLSCEQNLNHDAMYWYRQDPGQGLRLIYYSQIVNDFQKGDIAEGYSVSREKKESFPLTVTSAQKNPTAFYLCASSLGNAFETQYFGPGTRLLVL.

The chain joins TRBV7-6 to TRBJ1-1; the D gene is possibly TRBD1 (5 bases). This CDR3 comprises 16 residues. Germline V gene sequence: CDR1 SGHVS, CDR2 FNYEAQ. V was pared by 1 base and J by 4 bases, with 16 bases between. As DNA, the CDR3 is TGTGCCAGCAGCTTAGTGGGCCAGGGAAGTGGCACTGAAGCTTTCTTT. Translation: CASSLVGQGSGTEAFF.

This clone was picked up a small number of times. CDR3 in amino acids: CASSGQGVQGNTIYF. For the CDR3, the DNA is TGTGCCAGCAGCGGACAGGGGGTGCAGGGAAACACCATATATTTT. This sequence joins TRBV6-1 and TRBJ1-3, with 10 bases lining up with TRBD1. V gave up 6 bases and J gave up 4 bases; unmatched junction bases: 6. Per the germline V gene, CDR1 is MNHNS and CDR2 is SASEGT. The CDR3 totals 15 residues.

This chain joins TRBV9 and TRBJ2-7, with 8 bases aligning to TRBD2. CDR1 is SGDLS and CDR2 is YYNGEE in the germline V gene. V lost 1 base, J lost 3 bases, and 6 bases stayed unmatched. The CDR3 has 15 residues. The CDR3 loop reads CASSVTWRGDYEQYF. The CDR3 DNA reads as TGTGCCAGCAGCGTAACTTGGCGGGGGGACTACGAGCAGTACTTC.

This rearrangement joins TRBV5-1 to TRBJ2-5, with 9 bases matching TRBD1. V shed 4 bases, J shed 2 bases, and the junction held 9 bases outside the gene matches. Germline lookup yields CDR1 SGHRS and CDR2 YFSETQ. CDR3 length equals 16 residues. DNA of the CDR3: TGCGCCAGCAGCGCACAGGGGGCAGCTAATCAAGAGACCCAGTACTTC. Its translation is CASSAQGAANQETQYF.

The chain uses TRBV21-1 and TRBJ1-1. TRBV21-1 is marked as a pseudogene. The CDR3 covers 10 residues. The CDR3 nucleotides read TGTGCCAACCAAGCCCGGGAAGCTTTCTTT. Its translation is CANQAREAFF.

Turning to this clone: A junction end diverges from the germline sequence, so it may reflect a read error. This chain links TRBV9 with TRBJ1-2; D is unclear. CDR3 size: 15 residues. CDR1 is SGDLS, CDR2 YYNGEE, per germline. CDR3: CASSVDMAPYYGCTF. CDR3 DNA: TGTGCCAGCAGCGTAGACATGGCGCCTTACTATGGCTGCACCTTC.

About this clone itself: At the DNA level, this CDR3 is encoded by other sequences in the same sample as well. The V gene is TRBV9, the J gene TRBJ1-2; 9 nucleotides match TRBD1. The CDR3 runs 14 residues. Germline assignment: CDR1 SGDLS and CDR2 YYNGEE. The J segment lost 2 bases and the V segment lost 2 bases, leaving 1 base of the junction unmatched. The CDR3 loop reads CASSVGTGNYGYTF. CDR3 nucleotide sequence: TGTGCCAGCAGCGTGGGGACAGGGAACTATGGCTACACCTTC.

The chain joins TRBV7-8 to TRBJ1-1, with TRBD1 as a possible D gene (5 bases). Between the trimmed V and J ends, which lost 5 bases and 4 bases, there was a span of 17 bases. The CDR3 is 15 residues long. Germline CDR1 SGHVS, CDR2 FQNEAQ. This chain's CDR3 is CASSPHWQGPTEAFF. The CDR3 bases are TGTGCCAGCAGCCCCCATTGGCAGGGCCCCACTGAAGCTTTCTTT.

The chain links TRBV2 to TRBJ2-1, with 7 bases that match TRBD1. Looked up from germline, CDR1 is SNHLY and CDR2 is FYNNEI. The trim removed 8 bases at V and 3 bases at J, leaving 16 bases unmatched. The CDR3 is 17 amino acids. As DNA, the CDR3 is TGTGCCAGCCAATTCAAACCCGGGACAGACCACTACAATGAGCAGTTCTTC. Translating gives CASQFKPGTDHYNEQFF.

The chain has TRBV19 and TRBJ1-1; D is undetermined. The germline gives CDR1 LNHDA, CDR2 SQIVND (reference sequence). V was clipped by 10 bases and J by 7 bases, with 19 bases between them. There are 13 residues in the CDR3. CDR3 DNA: TGTGCCACCGGCTCGTCGGGGTTTGGTGAAGCTTTCTTT. As protein: CATGSSGFGEAFF.

This chain joins TRBV9 and TRBJ1-2; maybe TRBD1 (6 bases). This CDR3 spans 12 amino acids. CDR1 and CDR2 from the germline V gene are SGDLS and YYNGEE. The ends were cut back, 2 bases at V and 8 bases at J, with 10 bases in the middle. This CDR3 is CASSVQGYGYTF. The CDR3 nucleotides are TGTGCCAGCAGCGTTCAGGGGTACGGCTACACCTTC.

This clone was recorded a few times. The genes are TRBV9 and TRBJ1-3; TRBD1 agrees at 8 bases. CDR1 and CDR2 (germline): SGDLS, YYNGEE. The CDR3 totals 14 residues. The V and J ends lost 4 bases and 4 bases, in that order; junction bases with no gene match: 4. CDR3 bases: TGTGCCAGCAGCATAGACAGGGGCGGAAACACCATATATTTT. It specifies CASSIDRGGNTIYF. The full variable domain, completed using reference TRBV9 and TRBJ1-3, is DSGVTQTPKHLITATGQRVTLRCSPRSGDLSVYWYQQSLDQGLQFLIQYYNGEERAKGNILERFSAQQFPDLHSELNLSSLELGDSALYFCASSIDRGGNTIYFGEGSWLTVV.

Worth noting for this clone: The same CDR3 also results from other DNA sequences found in this sample. The V and J genes are TRBV19 and TRBJ2-2; no clear D. V lost 3 bases, J lost 4 bases, and 9 bases lay in between. Germline CDR1 reads LNHDA; CDR2 reads SQIVND (reference sequence). This CDR3 is built from 14 residues. CDR3 sequence reads: CASSIGGRTGELFF. As DNA, the CDR3 is TGTGCCAGTAGTATTGGTGGGCGCACCGGGGAGCTGTTTTTT.